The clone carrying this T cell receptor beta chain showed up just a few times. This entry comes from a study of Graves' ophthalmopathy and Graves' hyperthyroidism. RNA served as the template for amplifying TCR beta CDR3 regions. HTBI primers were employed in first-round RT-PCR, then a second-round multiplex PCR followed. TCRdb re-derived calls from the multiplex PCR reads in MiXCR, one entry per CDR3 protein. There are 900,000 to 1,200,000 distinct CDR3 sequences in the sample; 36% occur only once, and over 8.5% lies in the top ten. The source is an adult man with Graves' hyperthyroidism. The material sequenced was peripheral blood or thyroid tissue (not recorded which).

The CDR3 spells CASSVHPNYGYTF. The CDR3 DNA follows: TGTGCCAGCAGCGTACATCCTAACTATGGCTACACCTTC. This chain connects TRBV7-9 to TRBJ1-2; D unclear. This CDR3 has 13 amino acids. The ends were cut back, 5 bases at V and 0 bases at J, with 7 bases in the middle. Per the germline V gene, CDR1 is SEHNR and CDR2 is FQNEAQ (reference sequence).